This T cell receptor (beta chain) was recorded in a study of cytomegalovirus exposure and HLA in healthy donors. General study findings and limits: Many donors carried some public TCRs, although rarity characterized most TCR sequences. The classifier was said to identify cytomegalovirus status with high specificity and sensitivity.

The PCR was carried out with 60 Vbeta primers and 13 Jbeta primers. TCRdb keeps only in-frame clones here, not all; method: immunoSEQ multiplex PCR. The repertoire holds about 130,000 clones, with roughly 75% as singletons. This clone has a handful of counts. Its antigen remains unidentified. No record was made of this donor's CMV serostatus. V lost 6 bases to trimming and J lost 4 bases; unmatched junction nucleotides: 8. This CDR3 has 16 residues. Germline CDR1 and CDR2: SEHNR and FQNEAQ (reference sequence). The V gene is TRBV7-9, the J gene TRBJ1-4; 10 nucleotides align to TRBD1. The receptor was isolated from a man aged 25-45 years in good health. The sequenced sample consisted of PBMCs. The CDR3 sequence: CASRSRQGADNEKLFF. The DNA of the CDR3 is TGTGCCAGCAGATCCAGACAGGGGGCTGATAATGAAAAACTGTTTTTT.